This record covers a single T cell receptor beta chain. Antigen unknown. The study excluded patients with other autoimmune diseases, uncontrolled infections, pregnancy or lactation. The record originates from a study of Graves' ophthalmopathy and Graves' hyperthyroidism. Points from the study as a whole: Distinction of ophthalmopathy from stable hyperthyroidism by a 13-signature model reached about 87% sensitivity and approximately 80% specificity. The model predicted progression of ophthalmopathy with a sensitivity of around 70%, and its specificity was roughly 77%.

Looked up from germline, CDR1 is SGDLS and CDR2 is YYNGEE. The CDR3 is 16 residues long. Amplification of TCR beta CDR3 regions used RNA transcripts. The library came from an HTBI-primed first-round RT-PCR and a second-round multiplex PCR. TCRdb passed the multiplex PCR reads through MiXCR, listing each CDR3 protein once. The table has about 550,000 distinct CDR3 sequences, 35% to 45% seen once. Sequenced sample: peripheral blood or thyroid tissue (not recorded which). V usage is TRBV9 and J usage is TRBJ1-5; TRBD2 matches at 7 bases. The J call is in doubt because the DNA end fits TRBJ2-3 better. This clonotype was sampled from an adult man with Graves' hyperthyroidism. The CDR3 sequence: CASSVGLPRSTDTQYF. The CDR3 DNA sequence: TGTGCCAGCAGCGTGGGACTACCTAGAAGCACAGATACGCAGTATTTT.